The rows below give T cell receptor beta chains drawn from one sample of a study of blood T cell repertoires in COVID-19. Profiled with immunoSEQ multiplex PCR; TCRdb holds only in-frame clones, not every one. The sample yields some 270,000 clones, 75% to 90% seen once. Sequencing was performed on peripheral blood. The receptors come from a woman in her 70s with acute or convalescent COVID-19. Both conserved end residues are part of each CDR3. D genes are given only for firm matches. Where a row states a size, it is once, few, many or the class of an expanded clone; other rows omit it.

abundance	v_gene	j_gene	d_gene	CDR3aa	CDR3nt
few	TRBV30	TRBJ1-6	NA	CAWSPTNNSPLHF	TGTGCCTGGAGTCCCACAAATAATTCACCCCTCCACTTT
NA	TRBV11-2	TRBJ2-1	NA	CASSPWEVGNEQFF	TGTGCCAGCAGCCCTTGGGAGGTGGGCAATGAGCAGTTCTTC
NA	TRBV5-1	TRBJ1-2	TRBD1	CASSPQGAVGGLYGYTF	TGCGCCAGCAGCCCCCAGGGGGCAGTTGGAGGTTTATATGGCTACACCTTC
NA	TRBV3-1/TRBV3-2	TRBJ1-5	TRBD1	CASSLGQVGQPQHF	TGTGCCAGCAGCTTAGGACAGGTCGGTCAGCCCCAGCATTTT
once	TRBV4-2	TRBJ1-1	TRBD1	CASSRRDRMNTEAFF	TGTGCCAGCAGCCGCCGGGACAGGATGAACACTGAAGCTTTCTTT
NA	TRBV5-1	TRBJ2-7	TRBD2	CASSPTGGTNNHEQYF	TGCGCCAGCAGCCCTACGGGGGGGACAAATAACCACGAGCAGTACTTC
NA	TRBV7-6	TRBJ2-1	TRBD2	CASSLGTSGGANYNEQFF	TGTGCCAGCAGCTTAGGGACTAGCGGGGGGGCCAACTACAATGAGCAGTTCTTC
NA	TRBV7-9	TRBJ2-7	NA	CASSFSQGQRQYF	TGTGCCAGCAGCTTTTCACAGGGCCAGAGGCAGTACTTC
NA	TRBV5-4	TRBJ2-1	TRBD1	CASSLTGGNEQFF	TGTGCCAGCAGCCTAACAGGGGGCAATGAGCAGTTCTTC
NA	TRBV19	TRBJ1-5	NA	CASSRGQGLDQPQHF	TGTGCCAGTAGTAGAGGGCAGGGGCTTGATCAGCCCCAGCATTTT
few	TRBV5-4	TRBJ2-2	NA	CASSLWSSGELFF	TGTGCCAGCAGCTTGTGGTCTAGCGGGGAGCTGTTTTTT
NA	TRBV6-5	TRBJ1-3	NA	CASRGGGENTIYF	TGTGCCAGCAGGGGAGGGGGGGAAAACACCATATATTTT
NA	TRBV20-1	TRBJ1-5	NA	CSASISGNNQPQHF	TGCAGTGCTAGTATATCAGGGAACAATCAGCCCCAGCATTTT
few	TRBV5-1	TRBJ2-7	TRBD1	CASSPGQGREQYF	TGCGCCAGCAGCCCCGGACAGGGCCGCGAGCAGTACTTC
NA	TRBV18	TRBJ1-1	NA	CASSRQGSAVDTEAFF	TGTGCCAGCTCACGGCAGGGAAGCGCGGTGGACACTGAAGCTTTCTTT
once	TRBV14	TRBJ2-3	NA	CASSRPRRGGTQYF	TGTGCCAGCAGCCGTCCCCGGCGTGGAGGAACGCAGTATTTT
NA	TRBV6-5	TRBJ1-2	TRBD1	CASRAGGGYGYTF	TGTGCCAGCAGGGCAGGGGGCGGCTATGGCTACACCTTC
NA	TRBV7-9	TRBJ1-1	NA	CASSRHRTRAEAFF	TGTGCCAGCAGCCGTCACAGGACCCGAGCTGAAGCTTTCTTT
once	TRBV6-6	TRBJ1-4	NA	CASSLDEKLFF	TGTGCCAGCAGCCTAGACGAAAAACTGTTTTTT
NA	TRBV4-1	TRBJ1-2	TRBD1	CASSQEDRRLDGYTF	TGCGCCAGCAGCCAAGAGGACAGGAGATTAGATGGCTACACCTTC
NA	TRBV18	TRBJ1-5	TRBD1	CATARGMGQPQHF	TGTGCCACGGCCAGGGGGATGGGTCAGCCCCAGCATTTT
NA	TRBV6-2/TRBV6-3	TRBJ2-1	TRBD2	CASSYAPGGRFF	TGTGCCAGCAGTTACGCCCCGGGGGGGAGGTTCTTC
NA	TRBV11-2	TRBJ2-1	TRBD2	CASSLGIAGGEQFF	TGTGCCAGCAGCTTAGGGATAGCGGGGGGTGAGCAGTTCTTC
NA	TRBV3-1/TRBV3-2	TRBJ1-1	NA	CASSQRGAGEAFF	TGTGCCAGCAGCCAACGGGGGGCGGGTGAAGCTTTCTTT
NA	TRBV29-1	TRBJ2-3	TRBD1	CSVEQGADTQYF	TGCAGCGTCGAGCAGGGGGCAGATACGCAGTATTTT
NA	TRBV11-3	TRBJ2-3	TRBD1	CASSPDRGADTQYF	TGTGCCAGCAGCCCAGACAGGGGTGCAGATACGCAGTATTTT
NA	TRBV5-1	TRBJ1-2	NA	CASSFQGQSNGYTF	TGCGCCAGCAGCTTCCAAGGACAATCGAATGGCTACACCTTC
NA	TRBV6-6	TRBJ1-1	NA	CASRYLDRPNTEAFF	TGTGCCAGCAGATATCTCGACAGGCCGAACACTGAAGCTTTCTTT
NA	TRBV19	TRBJ1-5	NA	CASSISGGSGTQHF	TGTGCCAGTAGTATATCGGGGGGGTCGGGAACCCAGCATTTT
NA	TRBV19	TRBJ1-2	NA	CASSRPGYGYTF	TGTGCCAGTAGTCGTCCCGGCTATGGCTACACCTTC
NA	TRBV4-1	TRBJ2-7	NA	CASSQEGASGGYEQYF	TGCGCCAGCAGCCAAGAGGGGGCTAGCGGAGGCTACGAGCAGTACTTC
NA	TRBV4-2	TRBJ2-3	TRBD1	CASSQEKGGRTDTQYF	TGTGCCAGCAGCCAAGAAAAAGGGGGCCGCACAGATACGCAGTATTTT
NA	TRBV29-1	TRBJ2-3	NA	CSVRHPGARGEQYF	TGCAGCGTCCGCCACCCAGGGGCTAGAGGGGAACAGTATTTT
NA	TRBV7-9	TRBJ1-6	TRBD1	CASSSRDRGPAVGSPLHF	TGTGCCAGCAGCTCCCGCGACAGGGGTCCAGCGGTAGGTTCACCCCTCCACTTT
NA	TRBV9	TRBJ2-1	TRBD2	CASSVSGRTDEQFF	TGTGCCAGCAGCGTTAGCGGGCGGACGGATGAGCAGTTCTTC
NA	TRBV12-3/TRBV12-4	TRBJ1-2	TRBD1	CASSRGQAYGYTF	TGTGCCAGCAGCCGGGGACAGGCATATGGCTACACCTTC
NA	TRBV5-1	TRBJ1-2	NA	CASSFRGGYGYTF	TGCGCCAGCAGCTTTAGGGGGGGCTATGGCTACACCTTC
once	TRBV5-5	TRBJ1-2	TRBD1	CASSLEPGQGYGYTF	TGTGCCAGCAGCTTGGAGCCGGGACAGGGATACGGCTACACCTTC
NA	TRBV18	TRBJ1-1	NA	CASSQSITEAFF	TGTGCCAGCTCACAGAGTATTACTGAAGCTTTCTTT
once	TRBV29-1	TRBJ2-1	TRBD2	CSVEGLAGGHEQFF	TGCAGCGTTGAGGGACTAGCGGGGGGCCACGAGCAGTTCTTC
NA	TRBV2	TRBJ1-4	NA	CASSLDRFATNEKLFF	TGTGCCAGCAGTTTGGACAGATTTGCAACTAATGAAAAACTGTTTTTT
NA	TRBV19	TRBJ1-1	NA	CASDRGGGDTEAFF	TGTGCCAGTGATAGAGGGGGTGGGGACACTGAAGCTTTCTTT
NA	TRBV3-1/TRBV3-2	TRBJ2-7	TRBD2	CASSQEGLAGEQYF	TGTGCCAGCAGCCAAGAAGGACTAGCGGGCGAGCAGTACTTC
NA	TRBV4-1	TRBJ2-6	TRBD1	CASSLPGQGLPGANVLTF	TGCGCCAGCAGCCTGCCGGGACAGGGTCTTCCTGGGGCCAACGTCCTGACTTTC
NA	TRBV3-1/TRBV3-2	TRBJ2-1	TRBD2	CASSKAGGQFF	TGTGCCAGCAGCAAAGCGGGGGGGCAGTTCTTC
NA	TRBV15	TRBJ1-2	NA	CATSRDPGSGYTF	TGTGCCACCAGCAGAGATCCGGGGTCCGGCTACACCTTC
NA	TRBV3-1/TRBV3-2	TRBJ2-5	NA	CASSRRTGQETQYF	TGTGCCAGCAGCCGACGAACAGGCCAAGAGACCCAGTACTTC
few	TRBV6-5	TRBJ1-3	NA	CASSYSAGSRGNTIYF	TGTGCCAGCAGTTACTCTGCAGGGTCTAGAGGAAACACCATATATTTT
NA	TRBV7-3	TRBJ2-1	TRBD1	CASSPQGADEQFF	TGTGCCAGCAGTCCACAGGGGGCGGATGAGCAGTTCTTC
NA	TRBV5-1	TRBJ2-3	NA	CASSLGASPPTDTQYF	TGCGCCAGCAGCTTGGGAGCTAGCCCGCCCACAGATACGCAGTATTTT
NA	TRBV10-1	TRBJ1-6	NA	CASSGQSGSPLHF	TGCGCCAGCAGTGGACAATCCGGTTCACCCCTCCACTTT
NA	TRBV6-1	TRBJ1-2	TRBD1	CASSERGQVGGYTF	TGTGCCAGCAGTGAACGGGGACAGGTGGGGGGCTACACCTTC
NA	TRBV13	TRBJ1-4	TRBD1	CASSPKYTRGAAPNEKLFF	TGTGCCAGCAGCCCAAAGTACACCAGGGGGGCAGCTCCTAATGAAAAACTGTTTTTT
NA	TRBV20-1	TRBJ1-2	NA	CSASSVNYGYTF	TGCAGTGCTAGTTCGGTGAACTATGGCTACACCTTC
NA	TRBV3-1/TRBV3-2	TRBJ1-5	TRBD1	CASSQRGKGAPNQPQHF	TGTGCCAGCAGCCAAAGGGGGAAGGGGGCCCCTAATCAGCCCCAGCATTTT
once	TRBV5-1	TRBJ1-2	NA	CASNLGPNGGYTF	TGCGCCAGCAACCTGGGGCCCAATGGGGGCTACACCTTC
NA	TRBV4-1	TRBJ1-1	NA	CASSQADRNTEAFF	TGCGCCAGCAGCCAAGCCGACAGGAACACTGAAGCTTTCTTT
NA	TRBV5-1	TRBJ1-2	TRBD1	CASSLVGQGLYTF	TGCGCCAGCAGCTTGGTTGGACAGGGACTCTACACCTTC
NA	TRBV6-4	TRBJ1-6	TRBD1	CASSDGPGGNSPLHF	TGTGCCAGCAGTGACGGGCCAGGGGGAAACTCACCCCTCCACTTT